The clone carrying this T cell receptor (beta chain) is labeled as medium-sized. Source study methods: For nucleated cells, counts were estimated from reference gene primer amplification. Method: immunoSEQ multiplex PCR; TCRdb's copy keeps in-frame clones and lacks some. V, J and clone size are taken as reported in that table, and D and trimming were inferred from the DNA itself. The data contain about 80,000 clones, approximately 82% of them singletons. These data come from a study of blood T cell repertoires in COVID-19. Study at large: Material from acute and convalescent COVID-19 was sourced from the United States, Italy and Spain.

Per germline, CDR1 LGHDT and CDR2 YNNKEL (reference sequence). The CDR3 contains 14 residues. The V end lost 3 bases, the J end lost 1 base, and 10 bases lay between the germline ends. The genes are TRBV3-1 (or the pseudogene TRBV3-2) and TRBJ2-7; D is ambiguous. The sample consisted of peripheral blood. The receptor's source is a human donor in a cohort sampled during active COVID-19. The CDR3 protein is CASSHRDGSYEQYF. In DNA, the CDR3 is TGTGCCAGCAGCCACCGCGACGGGTCCTACGAGCAGTACTTC.